This is a list of T cell receptor beta chains from one sample in a study of shared clonotypes between healthy human individuals. Assay: immunoSEQ multiplex PCR; the TCRdb copy retains only in-frame clones and omits some. The table lists millions of clones, approximately 94% of them singletons, with approximately 1.2% in the top ten. The sequencing input was naive CD8+ T cells sorted from blood. All receptors come from a young man in good health. The CDR3 runs from the conserved cysteine through the conserved F or W. D genes are given only for firm matches. Clone size is stated in some rows and not others, as once, few, many or a class when expanded.

V: TRBV7-9; size: .; D: .; J: TRBJ1-1; CDR3: CASSPSQGFITEAFF; DNA: TGTGCCAGCAGCCCTAGTCAGGGGTTCATCACTGAAGCTTTCTTT
V: TRBV7-7; size: .; D: .; J: TRBJ2-7; CDR3: CASSLAPDHEQYF; DNA: TGTGCTAGCAGCTTAGCCCCGGACCACGAGCAGTACTTC
V: TRBV13; size: .; D: .; J: TRBJ1-2; CDR3: CASSLDRAYAYTF; DNA: TGTGCCAGCAGCTTAGACAGGGCCTATGCCTACACCTTC
V: TRBV29-1; size: .; D: .; J: TRBJ2-3; CDR3: CSVVWEEGTDTQYF; DNA: TGCAGCGTTGTATGGGAAGAGGGCACAGATACGCAGTATTTT
V: TRBV6-6; size: once; D: TRBD2; J: TRBJ2-3; CDR3: CASSPTSGGGDTQYF; DNA: TGTGCCAGCAGCCCGACTAGCGGGGGGGGAGATACGCAGTATTTT
V: TRBV27; size: .; D: .; J: TRBJ1-5; CDR3: CASSLLQGYQPQHF; DNA: TGTGCCAGCAGTTTGCTACAGGGTTATCAGCCCCAGCATTTT
V: TRBV9; size: .; D: .; J: TRBJ2-2; CDR3: CASSPTNTGELFF; DNA: TGTGCCAGCAGCCCTACGAACACCGGGGAGCTGTTTTTT
V: TRBV4-1; size: .; D: TRBD2; J: TRBJ2-5; CDR3: CASSPSGRAGETQYF; DNA: TGCGCCAGCAGCCCTAGCGGGAGGGCCGGGGAGACCCAGTACTTC
V: TRBV5-6; size: .; D: TRBD2; J: TRBJ2-7; CDR3: CASSLVAGGPYEQYF; DNA: TGTGCCAGCAGCTTGGTAGCGGGGGGGCCCTACGAGCAGTACTTC
V: TRBV7-8; size: .; D: .; J: TRBJ2-7; CDR3: CASNPISGDYEQYF; DNA: TGTGCCAGCAACCCTATATCGGGGGACTACGAGCAGTACTTC
V: TRBV19; size: once; D: .; J: TRBJ2-7; CDR3: CASSAPFQGAYEQYF; DNA: TGTGCCAGTAGTGCCCCCTTTCAAGGGGCCTACGAGCAGTACTTC
V: TRBV4-3; size: .; D: .; J: TRBJ2-7; CDR3: CASSQGLSSYEQYF; DNA: TGCGCCAGCAGCCAGGGGCTCAGCTCCTACGAGCAGTACTTC
V: TRBV27; size: .; D: TRBD1; J: TRBJ2-7; CDR3: CASSLSGQGEVQYF; DNA: TGTGCCAGCAGTTTATCGGGACAGGGGGAAGTGCAGTACTTC
V: TRBV30; size: .; D: .; J: TRBJ1-5; CDR3: CAWSVSGQGYQPQHF; DNA: TGTGCCTGGAGTGTATCTGGGCAGGGCTATCAGCCCCAGCATTTT
V: TRBV27; size: .; D: .; J: TRBJ2-1; CDR3: CASSFLSGASYNEQFF; DNA: TGTGCCAGCAGTTTTCTCTCTGGGGCGTCATACAATGAGCAGTTCTTC
V: TRBV19; size: .; D: TRBD2; J: TRBJ2-1; CDR3: CASSIAHGTSGPNEQFF; DNA: TGTGCCAGTAGTATAGCCCACGGGACTAGCGGGCCCAATGAGCAGTTCTTC
V: TRBV5-3; size: .; D: .; J: TRBJ1-4; CDR3: CARSCGNEKLFF; DNA: TGTGCCAGAAGCTGCGGGAATGAAAAACTGTTTTTT
V: TRBV7-9; size: .; D: TRBD1; J: TRBJ2-2; CDR3: CASITGTGSTGELFF; DNA: TGTGCCAGCATAACCGGGACAGGGTCCACCGGGGAGCTGTTTTTT
V: TRBV7-9; size: .; D: TRBD1; J: TRBJ2-3; CDR3: CASSLGTEGTDTQYF; DNA: TGTGCCAGCAGCTTGGGGACAGAAGGCACAGATACGCAGTATTTT
V: TRBV7-9; size: .; D: .; J: TRBJ2-5; CDR3: CASSYPREAGETQYF; DNA: TGTGCCAGCAGCTACCCCAGGGAGGCGGGAGAGACCCAGTACTTC
V: TRBV7-9; size: .; D: .; J: TRBJ2-7; CDR3: CASSLLGGNYEQYF; DNA: TGTGCCAGCAGCTTATTGGGGGGAAACTACGAGCAGTACTTC
V: TRBV5-4; size: .; D: .; J: TRBJ2-5; CDR3: CASSVSGGAVKETQYF; DNA: TGTGCCAGCAGCGTCAGTGGGGGGGCCGTAAAAGAGACCCAGTACTTC
V: TRBV5-4; size: .; D: .; J: TRBJ2-2; CDR3: CASSSNLGPGELFF; DNA: TGTGCCAGCAGCTCGAATCTGGGTCCCGGGGAGCTGTTTTTT
V: TRBV4-3; size: .; D: .; J: TRBJ2-2; CDR3: CASSQEVGGVGELFF; DNA: TGCGCCAGCAGCCAAGAAGTAGGAGGGGTCGGGGAGCTGTTTTTT
V: TRBV30; size: .; D: .; J: TRBJ2-2; CDR3: CAWGGEDTGELFF; DNA: TGTGCCTGGGGCGGGGAGGACACCGGGGAGCTGTTTTTT
V: TRBV12-5; size: .; D: TRBD1; J: TRBJ2-5; CDR3: CASGNDRTGGYETQYF; DNA: TGTGCTAGTGGTAACGATAGGACAGGGGGCTACGAGACCCAGTACTTC
V: TRBV5-1; size: .; D: TRBD1; J: TRBJ1-1; CDR3: CASSPAGGNTEAFF; DNA: TGCGCCAGCAGCCCCGCAGGGGGCAACACTGAAGCTTTCTTT
V: TRBV19; size: once; D: .; J: TRBJ1-1; CDR3: CASSIGALGAFF; DNA: TGTGCCAGTAGTATTGGAGCTTTAGGAGCTTTCTTT
V: TRBV28; size: .; D: TRBD1; J: TRBJ2-7; CDR3: CASREPTQGAYEQYF; DNA: TGTGCCAGCAGGGAACCTACACAGGGGGCCTACGAGCAGTACTTC
V: TRBV28; size: .; D: .; J: TRBJ1-6; CDR3: CASHPGGVNSPLHF; DNA: TGTGCCAGCCACCCCGGGGGCGTCAATTCACCCCTCCACTTT
V: TRBV5-6; size: .; D: .; J: TRBJ2-5; CDR3: CASSSILAGETQYF; DNA: TGTGCCAGCAGCTCAATACTAGCTGGGGAGACCCAGTACTTC
V: TRBV11-3; size: once; D: TRBD2; J: TRBJ2-1; CDR3: CASSSRTSYNEQFF; DNA: TGTGCCAGCAGCTCCCGGACTAGTTACAATGAGCAGTTCTTC
V: TRBV19; size: few; D: .; J: TRBJ2-5; CDR3: CASSIDPVRQETQYF; DNA: TGTGCCAGTAGTATAGATCCGGTCAGGCAAGAGACCCAGTACTTC
V: TRBV4-1; size: .; D: TRBD1; J: TRBJ1-4; CDR3: CASSQEVGQGEEKLFF; DNA: TGCGCCAGCAGCCAAGAGGTGGGACAGGGGGAGGAAAAACTGTTTTTT
V: TRBV25-1; size: .; D: TRBD1; J: TRBJ2-7; CDR3: CASSESGTGDEQYF; DNA: TGTGCCAGCAGTGAATCTGGGACAGGGGACGAGCAGTACTTC
V: TRBV7-6; size: once; D: TRBD1; J: TRBJ2-7; CDR3: CASSEGQGSSYEQYF; DNA: TGTGCCAGCAGCGAGGGACAGGGATCATCCTACGAGCAGTACTTC
V: TRBV19; size: .; D: .; J: TRBJ2-7; CDR3: CASSARDRLDYEQYF; DNA: TGTGCCAGTAGTGCTAGGGACCGTTTGGACTACGAGCAGTACTTC
V: TRBV9; size: .; D: TRBD2; J: TRBJ2-2; CDR3: CASSESGGPGELFF; DNA: TGTGCCAGCAGCGAATCGGGAGGGCCCGGGGAGCTGTTTTTT
V: TRBV28; size: .; D: .; J: TRBJ2-7; CDR3: CASSLWGGTESYEQYF; DNA: TGTGCCAGCAGTTTATGGGGGGGGACAGAATCCTACGAGCAGTACTTC
V: TRBV6-6; size: .; D: TRBD2; J: TRBJ2-5; CDR3: CASSYSLAGQETQYF; DNA: TGTGCCAGCAGTTACTCACTAGCGGGACAAGAGACCCAGTACTTC
V: TRBV7-6; size: once; D: .; J: TRBJ2-1; CDR3: CASSYRSGNEQFF; DNA: TGTGCCAGCAGCTACAGGTCGGGCAATGAGCAGTTCTTC
V: TRBV5-1; size: .; D: TRBD2; J: TRBJ2-7; CDR3: CASSSGLALSNEQYF; DNA: TGCGCCAGCAGCTCGGGACTAGCGCTAAGCAACGAGCAGTACTTC
V: TRBV11-2; size: .; D: TRBD1; J: TRBJ2-5; CDR3: CASSFLDRAGETQYF; DNA: TGTGCCAGCAGCTTTTTGGACAGGGCGGGAGAGACCCAGTACTTC
V: TRBV27; size: .; D: .; J: TRBJ2-7; CDR3: CASSSLWPARWEQYF; DNA: TGTGCCAGCAGTTCCCTCTGGCCCGCTCGGTGGGAGCAGTACTTC
V: TRBV2; size: .; D: .; J: TRBJ2-7; CDR3: CASSDPREYEQYF; DNA: TGTGCCAGCAGTGATCCCAGGGAATACGAGCAGTACTTC
V: TRBV7-9; size: .; D: TRBD2; J: TRBJ2-1; CDR3: CASSHLAGYYNEQFF; DNA: TGTGCCAGCAGCCACCTAGCGGGATACTACAATGAGCAGTTCTTC
V: TRBV18; size: .; D: .; J: TRBJ2-7; CDR3: CASSRAGSYEQYF; DNA: TGTGCCAGCTCGAGGGCGGGCTCCTACGAGCAGTACTTC
V: TRBV7-8; size: .; D: .; J: TRBJ2-7; CDR3: CASSLPGGADYEQYF; DNA: TGTGCCAGCAGCCTCCCCGGGGGAGCGGACTACGAGCAGTACTTC
V: TRBV5-4; size: once; D: TRBD1; J: TRBJ1-1; CDR3: CASSLPFPGRTGDNTEAFF; DNA: TGTGCCAGCAGCTTGCCTTTTCCGGGCCGGACAGGCGATAACACTGAAGCTTTCTTT
V: TRBV5-6; size: .; D: TRBD1; J: TRBJ1-1; CDR3: CASSTRQGATSTEAFF; DNA: TGTGCCAGCAGCACGAGACAGGGTGCGACGAGCACTGAAGCTTTCTTT
V: TRBV6-1; size: .; D: .; J: TRBJ1-1; CDR3: CASSDLPSIDEAFF; DNA: TGTGCCAGCAGTGACCTCCCCTCGATAGATGAAGCTTTCTTT
V: TRBV27; size: .; D: .; J: TRBJ2-2; CDR3: CASSPLTGELFF; DNA: TGTGCCAGCAGCCCTCTTACCGGGGAGCTGTTTTTT
V: TRBV25-1; size: .; D: .; J: TRBJ1-2; CDR3: CASSEGSGFGYTF; DNA: TGTGCCAGCAGTGAAGGCTCAGGCTTTGGCTACACCTTC
V: TRBV27; size: .; D: TRBD2; J: TRBJ2-7; CDR3: CASSLGTSGGLEQYF; DNA: TGTGCCAGCAGTCTGGGGACTAGCGGGGGCCTCGAGCAGTACTTC